The entry below gives a single TCR beta chain sequence along with its context. Its antigen is undetermined. Each population that was sorted was more than 95% pure. The V end lost 6 bases, the J end lost 2 bases, and 14 bases lay between the germline ends. Germline lookup yields CDR1 SGHRS and CDR2 YFSETQ. The CDR3 sequence is 14 residues long. The data belong to a study of beta chain features in type 1 diabetes. General study points: At VDJ recombination sites, type 1 diabetes patients had fewer insertions and more deleted nucleotides. When Type 1 diabetes patients were examined, their TCRB CDR3s proved moderately but significantly shorter in all four CD4+ subsets.

All of the isolated RNA was reverse transcribed, so expressed TCRB transcripts were sequenced. This table comes from immunoSEQ multiplex PCR, and its TCRdb copy is limited to in-frame clones, with some not included. The sample lists under 350,000 clones, 14% seen once, with 0.015% to 0.02% in the top ten. The receptor was derived from a young man with type 1 diabetes. This chain connects TRBV5-1 to TRBJ2-5; D is possibly TRBD2 (5 bases). The sample comprised naive CD4+ T cells from blood. For the CDR3, the DNA is TGCGCCAGCAAGGCGGGTACCGTACAAGAGACCCAGTACTTC. Translating it yields CASKAGTVQETQYF.